Shown below are 13 T cell receptor beta chains from a single sample sequenced in a study of technical replicates of blood from several donors. Produced via immunoSEQ multiplex PCR; TCRdb's table is partial and in-frame only. Of fewer than 75,000 clones detected, around 87% appear once; the ten largest clones hold about 4.6%. The material sequenced was PBMCs. The receptors come from a human donor in good health. Some clones in this sample may be carry-over from other donors' samples.

The genes are TRBV4-3 and TRBJ2-7; D possibly corresponds to TRBD1 (5 bases). Germline V CDR1 and CDR2: LGHNA, YSLEER. The CDR3 runs 13 residues. The V gene lost 0 bases and the J gene lost 6 bases, with 9 bases spanning the gap. The CDR3 here is CASSQEDSTEQYF. DNA for the CDR3: TGCGCCAGCAGCCAAGAAGACAGTACCGAGCAGTACTTC.

The rearrangement joins TRBV7-3 to TRBJ2-3; TRBD2 matches 8 bases. Germline lookup yields CDR1 SGHTA and CDR2 FQGTGA. The CDR3 spans 15 residues. V was clipped by 5 bases and J by 1 base; unmatched bases: 5. The CDR3 region has the DNA TGTGCCAGCAGCCCAAGCGGGGGCCGCACAGATACGCAGTATTTT. As protein: CASSPSGGRTDTQYF.

The rearrangement uses TRBV18 and TRBJ2-1, with 10 bases aligning to TRBD1. This CDR3 region has 15 residues. CDR1 is KGHSH and CDR2 is LQKENI in the germline V gene. V shed 3 bases and J 2 bases; nucleotides not matched to a gene: 1. The CDR3 coding sequence is TGTGCCAGCTCACCCGACAGGGGGCCCTACAATGAGCAGTTCTTC. Encoded protein: CASSPDRGPYNEQFF.

The J gene is TRBJ1-1, the V gene TRBV29-1; the D is unclear. V shed 2 bases and J shed 4 bases, with 11 bases lying between them. CDR1 and CDR2 from the germline V gene are SQVTM and ANQGSEA. The CDR3 consists of 13 residues. CDR3 loop: CSVEPSRRTEAFF. As DNA, the CDR3 is TGCAGCGTTGAACCCTCTCGTCGCACTGAAGCTTTCTTT.

The V call is TRBV7-9, the J call TRBJ1-4; TRBD1 matches at 9 bases. The V gene end was trimmed by 2 bases and the J gene end by 7 bases; junction bases not matched to a gene: 8. The CDR3 has 16 residues. Germline CDR1 is SEHNR and CDR2 is FQNEAQ (reference sequence). The CDR3 nucleotides read TGTGCCAGCAGCTTAAAAGGGGACAGGGTTGGTGAAAAACTGTTTTTT. The encoded protein is CASSLKGDRVGEKLFF.

In this sample, this clone is medium-sized. This chain links TRBV4-3 with TRBJ1-1, with D unresolved. Germline V CDR1 and CDR2: LGHNA, YSLEER. The CDR3 covers 14 residues. V was pared by 4 bases and J by 3 bases, with 12 bases between. The CDR3 sequence is CASSRNRPYTEAFF. CDR3 sequence (DNA): TGCGCCAGCAGCCGAAACAGACCCTACACTGAAGCTTTCTTT.

The chain has TRBV7-2 and TRBJ2-5, with no clear D. The CDR3 runs 12 residues. Trimming removed 1 base at V and 4 bases at J, with 4 bases between. Germline V gives CDR1 SGHTA, CDR2 FQGNSA. This CDR3 is CASSLDRETQYF. CDR3 bases: TGTGCCAGCAGCTTAGATAGAGAGACCCAGTACTTC. The full variable domain, completed using reference TRBV7-2 and TRBJ2-5, is GAGVSQSPSNKVTEKGKDVELRCDPISGHTALYWYRQSLGQGLEFLIYFQGNSAPDKSGLPSDRFSAERTGGSVSTLTIQRTQQEDSAVYLCASSLDRETQYFGPGTRLLVL.

This clone was seen a single time. The CDR3, as DNA: TGTGCCAGCTCACCACCGGGGGGGTACCAAGAGACCCAGTACTTC. Amino acid sequence: CASSPPGGYQETQYF. V and J are TRBV18 and TRBJ2-5, with TRBD2 matching over 7 bases. The germline V gene encodes CDR1 KGHSH and CDR2 LQKENI. With 0 bases clipped from V and 0 bases from J, the junction kept 1 base outside the gene matches. CDR3 length equals 15 residues.

The chain joins TRBV9 to TRBJ1-6, with TRBD1 matching over 10 bases. The V gene end was trimmed by 1 base and the J gene end by 10 bases; junction bases not matched to a gene: 14. This CDR3 has 18 amino acids. CDR1 is SGDLS, CDR2 YYNGEE, per germline. The CDR3 DNA sequence: TGTGCCAGCAGCGTATCACCAAACCCGGGACAGGGGAACTCACCCCTCCACTTT. Its translation is CASSVSPNPGQGNSPLHF.

V and J are TRBV12-5 and TRBJ2-2; D gene unclear. In germline, CDR1 is LGHNT, CDR2 FRNRAP. The CDR3 has 15 amino acids. Deletions cut 3 bases from V and 7 bases from J, with 15 bases between. CDR3 residues: CASGLSTQPGGELFF. The CDR3 DNA reads TGTGCTAGTGGTTTATCAACCCAGCCGGGCGGGGAGCTGTTTTTT.

The J gene is TRBJ2-1, the V gene TRBV9; maybe TRBD1 (6 bases). The CDR3 totals 16 residues. V was cut by 1 base and J by 3 bases, with 14 bases left in between. In germline, CDR1 is SGDLS, CDR2 YYNGEE. CDR3 DNA sequence: TGTGCCAGCAGCGTATTGGGGGCGAAGGTCTACAATGAGCAGTTCTTC. Protein product: CASSVLGAKVYNEQFF.

V is TRBV6-5 and J is TRBJ1-1, with D possibly being TRBD1 (5 bases). The CDR3 sequence is 11 residues long. CDR1 MNHEY and CDR2 SVGAGI come from the germline V gene. Trimming removed 2 bases at V and 7 bases at J, with 5 bases between. In DNA form, the CDR3 reads TGTGCCAGCAGTTACGACAGTGAAGCTTTCTTT. The encoded protein is CASSYDSEAFF.

The chain recombines TRBV6-5 with TRBJ1-3; 7 bases map to TRBD1. CDR1 is MNHEY and CDR2 is SVGAGI in the germline V gene. V trimming: 2 bases; J trimming: 0 bases; junction bases outside the gene matches: 4. The CDR3 totals 16 residues. CDR3 sequence reads: CASSYIGGFSGNTIYF. In nucleotides, the CDR3 is TGTGCCAGCAGTTACATAGGGGGCTTCTCTGGAAACACCATATATTTT.